This entry is about one T cell receptor (beta chain). Antigen: not known. The sample is drawn from a study of beta chain features in type 1 diabetes. Study results and caveats: All four CD4+ subsets of Type 1 diabetes patients contained TCRB CDR3s that were moderately but significantly shorter.

Germline-derived CDR1 and CDR2 are SGDLS and YYNGEE. This CDR3 region has 17 residues. Trimming took off 0 bases at V and 5 bases at J, with 20 bases between the two ends. TCRB transcripts that were expressed got sequenced, as all of the isolated RNA had been reverse transcribed. The protocol was immunoSEQ multiplex PCR, while the TCRdb copy is restricted to in-frame clones and leaves out a portion. The profile covers under 300,000 clones, with 20% to 25% appearing a single time and roughly 0.011% taken by the ten largest. The source material was naive CD4+ T cells from blood. This sequence was found in a woman in her twenties or thirties with type 1 diabetes. The J gene is TRBJ1-1, the V gene TRBV9; D not certain. The CDR3 nucleotides are TGTGCCAGCAGCGTAGCCGGTGGGAGGGCATTGGGGACTGAAGCTTTCTTT. Translating gives CASSVAGGRALGTEAFF.